Reported below is one T cell receptor (beta chain). Its cognate antigen is unknown. This sample was taken from a study of T cell responses to AZD1222 COVID-19 vaccine. Sequencing was performed with immunoSEQ multiplex PCR; in TCRdb, only in-frame clones are kept and a portion is missing. Of hundreds of thousands of clones listed, approximately 94% were seen once; the top ten hold around 0.6%. CDR3 length: 15 residues. Per germline, CDR1 MDHEN and CDR2 SYDVKM. V was trimmed by 4 bases and J by 2 bases, leaving 15 bases between them. Study-level results: Nearly half of spike-specific TCRs reportedly go after variant regions that carry no mutations. The donor group comprised mostly white British people and more females; the analysis possibly underestimated clonal diversity. Vaccine-associated CD4 TCRs ranged over spike, dominating at 160-218 and 743-854. A rise in Spike-specific TCR breadth and depth followed two AZD1222 doses.

The specimen comprised peripheral blood, sampled 28 days after the second AZD1222 dose. The clonotype was recovered from an adult who received the AZD1222 COVID-19 vaccine. The rearrangement joins TRBV28 to TRBJ2-7, with D possibly TRBD2 on 6 matching bases. CDR3 amino acids: CASSSPSTGAYEQYF. CDR3 coding DNA: TGTGCCAGCAGTTCCCCTTCAACGGGGGCCTACGAGCAGTACTTC. The full variable domain, in which reference TRBV28 and TRBJ2-7 provide the parts outside the CDR3, is DVKVTQSSRYLVKRTGEKVFLECVQDMDHENMFWYRQDPGLGLRLIYFSYDVKMKEKGDIPEGYSVSREKKERFSLILESASTNQTSMYLCASSSPSTGAYEQYFGPGTRLTVT.